These T cell receptor beta chains were read from a single sample in a study of lymphopenia after photon versus proton radiotherapy. Using immunoSEQ multiplex PCR, the repertoire was profiled, and TCRdb retains in-frame clones only, with some absent. The sample lists more than 70,000 clones, around four fifths occurring once. Sequencing was performed on peripheral blood, taken from a patient treated with proton-based radiotherapy. These receptor sequences come from a man aged 55 to 70 with pancreatic cancer. Each CDR3 is given with its conserved first and last residue. A D gene is named only where the DNA matches it firmly. Rows may omit the clone size; those that give it use once, few, many or a size class.

D gene	V gene	J gene	clone size	CDR3 DNA	CDR3 protein
.	TRBV5-6	TRBJ2-1	.	TGTGCCAGCAGCTGGGGTCCAAGCCCTGAGCAGTTCTTC	CASSWGPSPEQFF
TRBD2	TRBV10-3	TRBJ2-3	.	TGTGCCATCAGTGCCGGACTAGCGGGAGAATTCACAGATACGCAGTATTTT	CAISAGLAGEFTDTQYF
.	TRBV28	TRBJ1-3	.	TGTGCCACCCAGGAGGCTGGGGAGTCTGGAAACACCATATATTTT	CATQEAGESGNTIYF
TRBD1	TRBV28	TRBJ1-4	.	TGTGCCAGCAGTTCCCGGACAGGGGGCTCGGAAAAACTGTTTTTT	CASSSRTGGSEKLFF
TRBD1	TRBV5-5	TRBJ2-7	.	TGTGCCAGCAGCTCTAATTTCCGGGACAGGGTAGTTTCAGGCGAGCAGTACTTC	CASSSNFRDRVVSGEQYF
.	TRBV19	TRBJ2-1	.	TGTGCCAGTAGTACCCCCTTCGGGACCCTCAATGAGCAGTTCTTC	CASSTPFGTLNEQFF
.	TRBV19	TRBJ2-3	.	TGTGCCAGTAGTTTAGGGACACCAATCACAGATACGCAGTATTTT	CASSLGTPITDTQYF
.	TRBV27	TRBJ2-2	few	TGTGCCAGCAGTTTAAGAGCGGTTGGGGACTCCGGGGAGCTGTTTTTT	CASSLRAVGDSGELFF
TRBD1	TRBV19	TRBJ2-6	.	TGTGCCAGTAGCATCGGACAGGGGCTTTTTATCTCCCTCTCTGGGGCCAACGTCCTGACTTTC	CASSIGQGLFISLSGANVLTF
TRBD1	TRBV5-4	TRBJ2-3	.	TGTGCCAGCAGCTTTACAGGGGGCTCAGACACAGATACGCAGTATTTT	CASSFTGGSDTDTQYF
.	TRBV28	TRBJ1-6	.	TGTGCCAGCAGGCCTCAAGTTTCACCCCTCCACTTT	CASRPQVSPLHF
.	TRBV28	TRBJ1-1	.	TGTGCCAGCAGTTTTAGTTACACTGAAGCTTTCTTT	CASSFSYTEAFF
.	TRBV2	TRBJ2-7	.	TGTGCCAGCAGTTTAGGCTACGAGCAGTACTTC	CASSLGYEQYF
.	TRBV7-6	TRBJ1-4	medium-sized	TGTGCCAGCAGCCCCCTGAATGGCGGGGAAAAACTGTTTTTT	CASSPLNGGEKLFF
TRBD1	TRBV10-1	TRBJ2-7	.	TGCGCCATCGACAGGGGATCTTACGAGCAGTACTTC	CAIDRGSYEQYF
.	TRBV7-9	TRBJ2-3	.	TGTGCCAGTGGGGGCCGCACAGATACGCAGTATTTT	CASGGRTDTQYF
.	TRBV6-4	TRBJ2-3	.	TGTGCCAGCAGTACCTCAGGGCTGAGCACAGATACGCAGTATTTT	CASSTSGLSTDTQYF
.	TRBV2	TRBJ1-1	.	TGTGCCAGCAGTGGTTCGGGGAGTGGGAAGGGGGACACTGAAGCTTTCTTT	CASSGSGSGKGDTEAFF
TRBD1	TRBV29-1	TRBJ2-1	.	TGCAGCGCGCAAGGGGACAGCTACAATGAGCAGTTCTTC	CSAQGDSYNEQFF
.	TRBV6-4	TRBJ2-2	.	TGTGCCAGCAGAGGGCAGGACACCGGGGAGCTGTTTTTT	CASRGQDTGELFF
.	TRBV5-3	TRBJ1-5	.	TGTGCCAGAAGCTTGGGGGGTGGAAGGGTAAGCAATCAGCCCCAGCATTTT	CARSLGGGRVSNQPQHF
TRBD2	TRBV18	TRBJ2-7	.	TGTGCCAGCTCACCACCTTCTAGCGGGAGAGGTATCGGCGAGCAGTACTTC	CASSPPSSGRGIGEQYF
.	TRBV28	TRBJ2-3	.	TGTGCCAGCAGTTTCCCGGGATCAGGGACAGATACGCAGTATTTT	CASSFPGSGTDTQYF
.	TRBV28	TRBJ2-7	.	TGTGCCAGCAGTATAGGCGGAGCCCCCCACGAGCAGTACTTC	CASSIGGAPHEQYF
TRBD1	TRBV11-3	TRBJ2-1	.	TGTGCCAGCAGCCACACCGGGACAGCCTCCTACAATGAGCAGTTCTTC	CASSHTGTASYNEQFF
TRBD1	TRBV28	TRBJ2-7	once	TGTGCCAGCAGTTTAAGACAGGGGACTTACGAGCAGTACTTC	CASSLRQGTYEQYF
.	TRBV4-3	TRBJ2-1	.	TGCGCCAGCAGCCAAGACCCCGTTTTGGGGGCGGGGTACAATGAGCAGTTCTTC	CASSQDPVLGAGYNEQFF
TRBD1	TRBV28	TRBJ1-1	.	TGTGCCAGCGCAGGGGGGGAGAACACTGAAGCTTTCTTT	CASAGGENTEAFF
.	TRBV30	TRBJ2-1	.	TGTGCCTGGATCCCTCGACTAGAGGCGGGAAGCAATGAGCAGTTCTTC	CAWIPRLEAGSNEQFF
.	TRBV2	TRBJ2-7	.	TGTGCCAGCACAACGGACTCCACCTACGAGCAGTACTTC	CASTTDSTYEQYF
TRBD2	TRBV7-9	TRBJ2-5	.	TGTGCCAGCAGCTTTTCCGGGAGGGCGGAGACCCAGTACTTC	CASSFSGRAETQYF
.	TRBV15	TRBJ2-1	.	TGTGCCACCAGCCACAGGCAAAGGCCAAGCTCCTACAATGAGCAGTTCTTC	CATSHRQRPSSYNEQFF
.	TRBV9	TRBJ2-2	.	TGTGCCAGCAGCCCCCCGGGACTGCTAACCGGGGAGCTGTTTTTT	CASSPPGLLTGELFF
TRBD1	TRBV5-5	TRBJ2-7	.	TGTGCCAGCAGCTACATCCCGGGACAGGGCTACGAGCAGTACTTC	CASSYIPGQGYEQYF
.	TRBV7-9	TRBJ2-2	.	TGTGCCAGCAGCTTCTATTCCTCAAACACCGGGGAGCTGTTTTTT	CASSFYSSNTGELFF
.	TRBV30	TRBJ1-5	few	TGTGCCTGGAGCGGGGAGAGCAATCAGCCCCAGCATTTT	CAWSGESNQPQHF
.	TRBV10-3	TRBJ1-2	.	TGTGCCATCAGTGACCGGGGAAACTATGGCTACACCTTC	CAISDRGNYGYTF
.	TRBV19	TRBJ1-1	.	TGTGCCAGTCAGTCCGGGTCCGGGAACACTGAAGCTTTCTTT	CASQSGSGNTEAFF
.	TRBV7-2	TRBJ2-7	.	TGTGCCAGCAGCTTAGGAGGTAGCGCCTACGAGCAGTACTTC	CASSLGGSAYEQYF
.	TRBV7-9	TRBJ2-5	.	TGTGCCAGCAGCAATCTTCTCTTGTACCAAGAGACCCAGTACTTC	CASSNLLLYQETQYF
.	TRBV18	TRBJ2-2	.	TGTGCCAGCTCACCGGTCAAGGCGAACACCGGGGAGCTGTTTTTT	CASSPVKANTGELFF